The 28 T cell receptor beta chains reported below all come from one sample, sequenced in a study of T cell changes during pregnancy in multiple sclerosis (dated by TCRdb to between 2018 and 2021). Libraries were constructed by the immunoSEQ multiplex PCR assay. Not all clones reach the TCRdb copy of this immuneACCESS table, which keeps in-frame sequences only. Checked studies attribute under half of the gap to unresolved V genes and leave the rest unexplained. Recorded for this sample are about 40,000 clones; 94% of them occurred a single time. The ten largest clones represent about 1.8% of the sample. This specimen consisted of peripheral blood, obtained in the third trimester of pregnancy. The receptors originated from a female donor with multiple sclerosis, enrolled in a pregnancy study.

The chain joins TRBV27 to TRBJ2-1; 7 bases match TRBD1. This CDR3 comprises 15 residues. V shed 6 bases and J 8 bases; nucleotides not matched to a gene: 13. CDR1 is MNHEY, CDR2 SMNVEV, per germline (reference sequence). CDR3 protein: CASSARGPMGDEQFF. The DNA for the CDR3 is TGTGCCAGCAGCGCGAGGGGGCCCATGGGGGATGAGCAGTTCTTC.

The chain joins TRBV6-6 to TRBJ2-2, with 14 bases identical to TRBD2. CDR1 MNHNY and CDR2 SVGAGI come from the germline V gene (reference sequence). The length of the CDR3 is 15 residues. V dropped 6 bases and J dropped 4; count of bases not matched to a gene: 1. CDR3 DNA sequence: TGTGCCAGCAGGGGACTAGCGGGAGTCACCGGGGAGCTGTTTTTT. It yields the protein CASRGLAGVTGELFF.

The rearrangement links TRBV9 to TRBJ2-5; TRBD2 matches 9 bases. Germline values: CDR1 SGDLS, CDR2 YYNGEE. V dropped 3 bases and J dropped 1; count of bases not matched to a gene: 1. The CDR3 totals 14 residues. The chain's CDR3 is CASSATSGQETQYF. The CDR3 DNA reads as TGTGCCAGCAGCGCGACTAGCGGCCAAGAGACCCAGTACTTC.

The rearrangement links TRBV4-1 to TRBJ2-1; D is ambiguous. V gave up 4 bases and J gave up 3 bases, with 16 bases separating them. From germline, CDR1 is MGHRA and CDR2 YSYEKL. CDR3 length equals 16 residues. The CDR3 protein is CASSRRNVRVYNEQFF. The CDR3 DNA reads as TGCGCCAGCAGCCGCCGAAACGTGCGTGTCTACAATGAGCAGTTCTTC.

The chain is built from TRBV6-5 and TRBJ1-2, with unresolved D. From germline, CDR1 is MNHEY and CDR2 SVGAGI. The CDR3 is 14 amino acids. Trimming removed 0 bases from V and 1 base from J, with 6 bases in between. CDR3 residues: CASSYSEGNYGYTF. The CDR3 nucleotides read TGTGCCAGCAGTTACTCAGAGGGTAACTATGGCTACACCTTC.

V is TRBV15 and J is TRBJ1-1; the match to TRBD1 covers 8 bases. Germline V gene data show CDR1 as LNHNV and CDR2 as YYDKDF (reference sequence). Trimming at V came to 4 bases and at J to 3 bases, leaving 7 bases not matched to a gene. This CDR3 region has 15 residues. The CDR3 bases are TGTGCCACCAGCATCCTGGACAGGGCCGACACTGAAGCTTTCTTT. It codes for CATSILDRADTEAFF.

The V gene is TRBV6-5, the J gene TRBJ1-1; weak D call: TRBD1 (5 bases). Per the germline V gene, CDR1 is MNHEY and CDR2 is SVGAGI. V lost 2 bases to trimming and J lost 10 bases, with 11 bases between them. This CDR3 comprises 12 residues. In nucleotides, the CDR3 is TGTGCCAGCAGTTACCTGGGGGAGGTAGCTTTCTTT. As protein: CASSYLGEVAFF.

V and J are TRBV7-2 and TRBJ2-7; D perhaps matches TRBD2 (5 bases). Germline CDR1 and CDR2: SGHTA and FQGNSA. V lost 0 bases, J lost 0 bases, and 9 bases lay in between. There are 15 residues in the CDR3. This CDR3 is CASSLAVGSSYEQYF. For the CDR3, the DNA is TGTGCCAGCAGCTTAGCCGTTGGGAGCTCCTACGAGCAGTACTTC.

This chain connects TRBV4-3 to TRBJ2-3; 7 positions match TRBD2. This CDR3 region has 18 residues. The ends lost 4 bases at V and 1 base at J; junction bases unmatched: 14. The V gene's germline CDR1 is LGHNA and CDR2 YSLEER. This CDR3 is CASSRSGGGPVGTDTQYF. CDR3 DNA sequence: TGCGCCAGCAGCCGCTCGGGCGGGGGACCGGTTGGCACAGATACGCAGTATTTT.

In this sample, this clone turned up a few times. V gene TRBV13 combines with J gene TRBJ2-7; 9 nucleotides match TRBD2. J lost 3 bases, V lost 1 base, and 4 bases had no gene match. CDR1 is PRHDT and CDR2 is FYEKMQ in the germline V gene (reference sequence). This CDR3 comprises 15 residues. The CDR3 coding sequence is TGTGCCAGCAGCTTAGAGAGGCGGGGGGGCTACGAGCAGTACTTC. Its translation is CASSLERRGGYEQYF.

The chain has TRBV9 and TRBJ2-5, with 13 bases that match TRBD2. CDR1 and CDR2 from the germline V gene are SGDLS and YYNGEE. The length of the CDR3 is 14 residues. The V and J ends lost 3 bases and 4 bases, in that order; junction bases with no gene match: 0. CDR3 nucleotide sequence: TGTGCCAGCAGCGGGACTAGCGGGGGAGAGACCCAGTACTTC. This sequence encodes CASSGTSGGETQYF.

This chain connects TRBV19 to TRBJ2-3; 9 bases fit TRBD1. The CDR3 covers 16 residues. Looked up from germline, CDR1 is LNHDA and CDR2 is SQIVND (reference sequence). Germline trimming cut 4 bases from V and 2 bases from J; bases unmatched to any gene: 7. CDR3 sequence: CASSSTGGAFTDTQYF. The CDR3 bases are TGTGCCAGTAGTAGTACAGGGGGCGCGTTCACAGATACGCAGTATTTT.

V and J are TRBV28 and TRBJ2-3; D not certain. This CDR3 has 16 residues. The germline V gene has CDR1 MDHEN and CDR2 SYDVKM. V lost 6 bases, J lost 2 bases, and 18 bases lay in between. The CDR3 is CASSLSTGLVTDTQYF. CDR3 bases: TGTGCCAGCAGCCTTTCGACTGGTTTAGTCACAGATACGCAGTATTTT. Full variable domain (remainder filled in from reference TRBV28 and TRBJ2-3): DVKVTQSSRYLVKRTGEKVFLECVQDMDHENMFWYRQDPGLGLRLIYFSYDVKMKEKGDIPEGYSVSREKKERFSLILESASTNQTSMYLCASSLSTGLVTDTQYFGPGTRLTVL.

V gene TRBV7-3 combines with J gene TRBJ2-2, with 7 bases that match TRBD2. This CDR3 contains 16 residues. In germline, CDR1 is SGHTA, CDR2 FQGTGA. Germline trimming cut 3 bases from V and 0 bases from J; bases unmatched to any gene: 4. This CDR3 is CASSLGTTPNTGELFF. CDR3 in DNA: TGTGCCAGCAGCTTGGGGACTACGCCGAACACCGGGGAGCTGTTTTTT.

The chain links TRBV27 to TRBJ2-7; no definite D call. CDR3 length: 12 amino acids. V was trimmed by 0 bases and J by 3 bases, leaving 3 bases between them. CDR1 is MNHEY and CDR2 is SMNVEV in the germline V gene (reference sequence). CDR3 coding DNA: TGTGCCAGCAGTTTATCCGGCTACGAGCAGTACTTC. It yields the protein CASSLSGYEQYF.

In DNA, the CDR3 is TGCGCCAGCAGCTCCATAGCGGGAGGGGTTAATGAGCAGTTCTTC. Translating it yields CASSSIAGGVNEQFF. The rearrangement links TRBV5-1 to TRBJ2-1; TRBD2 matches 11 bases. V trimming: 3 bases; J trimming: 7 bases; junction bases outside the gene matches: 6. CDR1 is SGHRS and CDR2 is YFSETQ in the germline V gene. The CDR3 extends over 15 amino acids. Variable domain in full (rest from reference TRBV5-1 and TRBJ2-1): KAGVTQTPRYLIKTRGQQVTLSCSPISGHRSVSWYQQTPGQGLQFLFEYFSETQRNKGNFPGRFSGRQFSNSRSEMNVSTLELGDSALYLCASSSIAGGVNEQFFGPGTRLTVL.

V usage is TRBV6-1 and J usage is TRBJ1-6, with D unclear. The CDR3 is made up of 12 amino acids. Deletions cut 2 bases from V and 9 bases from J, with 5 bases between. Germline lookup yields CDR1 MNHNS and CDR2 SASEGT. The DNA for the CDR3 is TGTGCCAGCAGTGAATCGGGTTCACCCCTCCACTTT. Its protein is CASSESGSPLHF.

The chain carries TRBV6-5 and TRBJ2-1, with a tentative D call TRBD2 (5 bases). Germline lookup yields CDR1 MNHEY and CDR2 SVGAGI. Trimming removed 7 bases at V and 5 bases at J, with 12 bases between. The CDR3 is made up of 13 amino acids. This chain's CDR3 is CASKPGENNEQFF. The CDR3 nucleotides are TGTGCCAGCAAGCCCGGGGAGAACAATGAGCAGTTCTTC.

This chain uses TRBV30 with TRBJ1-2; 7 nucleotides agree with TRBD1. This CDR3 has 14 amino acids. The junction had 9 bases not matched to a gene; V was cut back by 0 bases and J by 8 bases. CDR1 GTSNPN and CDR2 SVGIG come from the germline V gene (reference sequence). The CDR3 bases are TGTGCCTGGAGTGTGACAGGGAGTAGTAGGGGCTACACCTTC. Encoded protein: CAWSVTGSSRGYTF.

CDR3 region: CASSTGQGGTEAFF. CDR3 nucleotide sequence: TGCGCCAGCAGCACGGGACAGGGAGGAACTGAAGCTTTCTTT. The chain uses TRBV5-1 and TRBJ1-1, with 9 bases identical to TRBD1. Germline V gene data show CDR1 as SGHRS and CDR2 as YFSETQ. V lost 4 bases to trimming and J lost 5 bases; unmatched junction nucleotides: 6. This CDR3 region has 14 residues.

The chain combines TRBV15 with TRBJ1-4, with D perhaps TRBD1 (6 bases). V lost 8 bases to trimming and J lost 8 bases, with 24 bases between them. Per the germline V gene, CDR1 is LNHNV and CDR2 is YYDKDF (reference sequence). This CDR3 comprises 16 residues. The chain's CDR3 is CATEDSSWGLGEKLFF. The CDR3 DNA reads TGTGCCACCGAAGATTCAAGTTGGGGGCTTGGCGAAAAACTGTTTTTT.

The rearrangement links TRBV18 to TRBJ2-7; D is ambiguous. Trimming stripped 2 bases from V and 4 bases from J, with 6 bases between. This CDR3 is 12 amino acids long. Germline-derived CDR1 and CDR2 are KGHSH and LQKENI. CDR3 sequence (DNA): TGTGCCAGCTCACCAGGTGAGTACGAGCAGTACTTC. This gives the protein CASSPGEYEQYF.

The CDR3 DNA reads as TGTGCCTGGAGACAGGGGGCAAACTATGGCTACACCTTC. Translated: CAWRQGANYGYTF. This sequence joins TRBV30 and TRBJ1-2, with 9 nucleotides matching TRBD1. CDR1 and CDR2 (germline): GTSNPN, SVGIG (reference sequence). J gave up 2 bases and V 3 bases, and 1 base lay outside the gene matches. This CDR3 is 13 amino acids long.

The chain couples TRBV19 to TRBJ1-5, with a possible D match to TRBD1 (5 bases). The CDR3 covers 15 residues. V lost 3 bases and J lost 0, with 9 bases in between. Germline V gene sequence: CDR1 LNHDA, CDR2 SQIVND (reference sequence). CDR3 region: CASSITGGSNQPQHF. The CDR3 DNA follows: TGTGCCAGTAGTATCACGGGGGGTAGCAATCAGCCCCAGCATTTT.

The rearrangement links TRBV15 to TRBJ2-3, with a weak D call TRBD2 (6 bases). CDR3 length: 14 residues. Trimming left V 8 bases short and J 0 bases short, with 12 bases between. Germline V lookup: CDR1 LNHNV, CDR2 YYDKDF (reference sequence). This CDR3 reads CATVRRGSTDTQYF. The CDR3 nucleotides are TGTGCCACCGTTAGGCGGGGTAGCACAGATACGCAGTATTTT.

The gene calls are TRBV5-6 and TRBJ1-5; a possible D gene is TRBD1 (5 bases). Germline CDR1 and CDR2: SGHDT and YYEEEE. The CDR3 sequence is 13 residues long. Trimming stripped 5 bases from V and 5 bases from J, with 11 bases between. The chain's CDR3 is CASSLQDDQPQHF. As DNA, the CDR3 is TGTGCCAGCAGTCTACAGGATGATCAGCCCCAGCATTTT.

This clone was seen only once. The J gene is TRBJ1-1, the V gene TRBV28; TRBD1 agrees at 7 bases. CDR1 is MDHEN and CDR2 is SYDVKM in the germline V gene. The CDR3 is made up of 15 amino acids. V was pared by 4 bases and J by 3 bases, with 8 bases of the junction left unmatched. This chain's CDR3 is CASSSLRQGHTEAFF. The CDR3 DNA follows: TGTGCCAGCAGTTCCCTTCGACAGGGCCACACTGAAGCTTTCTTT.

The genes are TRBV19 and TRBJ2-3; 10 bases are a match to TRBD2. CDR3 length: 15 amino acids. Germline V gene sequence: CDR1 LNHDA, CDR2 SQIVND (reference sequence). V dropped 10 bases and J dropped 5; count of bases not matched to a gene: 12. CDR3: CATRAGTSDIDTQYF. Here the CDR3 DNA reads TGTGCCACCCGCGCCGGGACTAGCGACATAGATACGCAGTATTTT.